This T cell receptor beta chain originates from a study of T cells in Graves' hyperthyroidism and ophthalmopathy. This clonotype has at least ten counts. Its target is unknown. The length of the CDR3 is 18 residues. Trimming left V 4 bases short and J 4 bases short, with 25 bases between. Germline V lookup: CDR1 MDHEN, CDR2 SYDVKM. Regarding the study as a whole: Blood shared most expanded thyroid clonotypes above 0.001.

TCR beta CDR3 sequences were amplified from RNA transcripts. TCR CDR3 underwent first-round RT-PCR with the HTBI primer set. MiXCR, applied by TCRdb to the multiplex PCR reads, yields one record per CDR3 protein. Of 350,000 or so distinct CDR3 sequences detected, about a sixth appear once; the ten largest clones hold roughly 15%. Patients affected by ophthalmopathy presented a Clinical Activity Score of at least 3, a NOSPECS grade of at least 4, and disease duration below 3 months. Diagnoses were established using clinical symptoms, serum thyroxine and TRAb, thyroid ultrasound and orbital computed tomography. The PBMCs had their origin in 8.5 to 10 ml of fresh peripheral blood.

Sequenced material: blood. The chain couples TRBV28 to TRBJ2-5; D possibly corresponds to TRBD1 (8 bases). The sequence was collected from a woman between 40 and 55 years old with Graves' ophthalmopathy. The CDR3 region has the DNA TGTGCCAGCAGTTCACTTTCCTGGACAGGGAGGGAGGCAGAGACCCAGTACTTC. Amino acids: CASSSLSWTGREAETQYF.